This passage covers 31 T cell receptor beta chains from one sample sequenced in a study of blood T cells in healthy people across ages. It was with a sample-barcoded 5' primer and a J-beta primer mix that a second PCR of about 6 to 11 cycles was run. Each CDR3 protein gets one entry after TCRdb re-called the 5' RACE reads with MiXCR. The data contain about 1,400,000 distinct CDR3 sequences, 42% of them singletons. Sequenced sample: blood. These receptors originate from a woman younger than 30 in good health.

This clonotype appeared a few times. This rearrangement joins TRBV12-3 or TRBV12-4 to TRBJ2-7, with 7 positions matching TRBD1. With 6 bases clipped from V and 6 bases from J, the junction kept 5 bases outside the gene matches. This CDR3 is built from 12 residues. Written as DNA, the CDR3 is TGTGCCAGCAGACGTACAGGGGTCGAGCAGTACTTC. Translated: CASRRTGVEQYF.

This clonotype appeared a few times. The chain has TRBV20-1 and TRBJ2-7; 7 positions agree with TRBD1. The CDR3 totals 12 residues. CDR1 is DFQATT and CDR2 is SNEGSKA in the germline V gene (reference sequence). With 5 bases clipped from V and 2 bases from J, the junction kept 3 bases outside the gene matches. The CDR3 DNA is TGCAGTGCTTTGGACAGGCCCTACGAGCAGTACTTC. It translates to CSALDRPYEQYF.

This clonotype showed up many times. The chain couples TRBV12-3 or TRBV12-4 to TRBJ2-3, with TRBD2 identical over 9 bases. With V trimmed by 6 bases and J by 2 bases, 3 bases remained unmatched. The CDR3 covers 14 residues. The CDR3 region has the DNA TGTGCCAGCAGCTCTAGCGGGGCCACAGATACGCAGTATTTT. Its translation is CASSSSGATDTQYF.

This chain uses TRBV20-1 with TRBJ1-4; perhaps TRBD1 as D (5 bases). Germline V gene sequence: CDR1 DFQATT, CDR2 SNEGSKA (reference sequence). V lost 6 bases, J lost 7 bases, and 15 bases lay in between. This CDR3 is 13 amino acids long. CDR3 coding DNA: TGCAGTGCCGACCCAGGGTCGCGTGAAAAACTGTTTTTT. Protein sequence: CSADPGSREKLFF.

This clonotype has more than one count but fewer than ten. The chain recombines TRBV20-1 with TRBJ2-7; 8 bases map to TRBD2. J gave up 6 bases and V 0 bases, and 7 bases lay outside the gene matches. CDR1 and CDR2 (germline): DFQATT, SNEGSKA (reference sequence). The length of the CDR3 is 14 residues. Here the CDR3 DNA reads TGCAGTGCTAGAGACCGGGGGGGTCCTCCCGAGCAGTACTTC. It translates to CSARDRGGPPEQYF.

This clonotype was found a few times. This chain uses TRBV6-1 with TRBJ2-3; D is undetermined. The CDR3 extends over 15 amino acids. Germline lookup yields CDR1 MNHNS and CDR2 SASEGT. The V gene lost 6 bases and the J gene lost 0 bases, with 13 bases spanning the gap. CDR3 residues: CASSLVEYSTDTQYF. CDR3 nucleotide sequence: TGTGCCAGCAGCCTGGTCGAGTATAGCACAGATACGCAGTATTTT.

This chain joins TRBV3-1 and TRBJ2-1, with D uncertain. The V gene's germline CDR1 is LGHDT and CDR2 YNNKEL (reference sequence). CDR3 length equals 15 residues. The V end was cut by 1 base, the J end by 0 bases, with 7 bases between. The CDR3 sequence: CASSQAVGSYNEQFF. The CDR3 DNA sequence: TGTGCCAGCAGCCAAGCTGTAGGCTCCTACAATGAGCAGTTCTTC.

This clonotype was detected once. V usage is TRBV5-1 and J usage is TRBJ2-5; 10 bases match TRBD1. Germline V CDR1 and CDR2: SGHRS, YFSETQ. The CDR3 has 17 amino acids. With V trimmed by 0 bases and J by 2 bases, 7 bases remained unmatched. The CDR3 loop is CASSLGQGARSQETQYF. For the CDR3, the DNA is TGCGCCAGCAGCTTGGGACAGGGGGCGCGTAGTCAAGAGACCCAGTACTTC.

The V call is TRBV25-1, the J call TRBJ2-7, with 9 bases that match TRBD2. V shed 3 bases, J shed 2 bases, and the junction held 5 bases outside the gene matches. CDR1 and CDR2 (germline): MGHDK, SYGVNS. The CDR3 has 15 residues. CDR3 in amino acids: CASSDWASGTYEQYF. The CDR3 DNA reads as TGTGCCAGCAGTGACTGGGCTAGCGGGACCTACGAGCAGTACTTC.

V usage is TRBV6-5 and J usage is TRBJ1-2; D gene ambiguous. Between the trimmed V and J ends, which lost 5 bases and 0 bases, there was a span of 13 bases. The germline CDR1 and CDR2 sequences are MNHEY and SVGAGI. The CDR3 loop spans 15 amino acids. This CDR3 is CASSPPDNPNYGYTF. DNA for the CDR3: TGTGCCAGCAGTCCTCCAGATAATCCTAACTATGGCTACACCTTC.

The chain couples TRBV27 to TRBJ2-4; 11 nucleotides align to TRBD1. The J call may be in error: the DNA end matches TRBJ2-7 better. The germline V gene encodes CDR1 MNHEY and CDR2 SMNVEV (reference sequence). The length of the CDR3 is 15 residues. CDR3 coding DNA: TGTGCCAGCAGTTTTCGGGGGACAGGGGGCTACGAGCAGTACTTC. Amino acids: CASSFRGTGGYEQYF.

In nucleotides, the CDR3 is TGTGCCAGCACCCTGGTAGGGGCCCTGAACACTGAAGCTTTCTTT. Protein: CASTLVGALNTEAFF. This chain connects TRBV12-3 or TRBV12-4 to TRBJ1-1, with TRBD1 as a possible D gene (5 bases). V was shortened by 7 bases and J by 0 bases, with 15 bases between the two germline ends. This CDR3 has 15 residues.

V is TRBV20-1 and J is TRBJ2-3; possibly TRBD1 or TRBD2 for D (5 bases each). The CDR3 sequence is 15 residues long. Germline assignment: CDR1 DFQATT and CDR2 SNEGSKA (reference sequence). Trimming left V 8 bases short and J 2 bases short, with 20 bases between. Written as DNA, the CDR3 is TGCAGTCTCTCACGGCCCGGGACCATCACAGATACGCAGTATTTT. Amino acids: CSLSRPGTITDTQYF.

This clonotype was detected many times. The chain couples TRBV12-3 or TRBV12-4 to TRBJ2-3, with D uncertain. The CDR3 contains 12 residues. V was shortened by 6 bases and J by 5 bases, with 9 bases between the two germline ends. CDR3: CASSLTRDTQYF. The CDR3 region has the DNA TGTGCCAGCAGCTTGACCCGAGATACGCAGTATTTT.

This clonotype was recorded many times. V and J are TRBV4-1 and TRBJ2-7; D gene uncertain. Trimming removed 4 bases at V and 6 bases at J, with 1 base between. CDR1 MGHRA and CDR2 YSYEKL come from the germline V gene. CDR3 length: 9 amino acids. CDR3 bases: TGCGCCAGCAGCCTCGAGCAGTACTTC. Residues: CASSLEQYF.

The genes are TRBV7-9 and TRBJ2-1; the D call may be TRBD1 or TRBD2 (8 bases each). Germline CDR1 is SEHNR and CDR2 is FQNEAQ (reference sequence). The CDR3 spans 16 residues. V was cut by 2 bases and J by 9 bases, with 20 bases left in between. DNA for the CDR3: TGTGCCAGCAGCTTAAATGCAGGGGGCGCGGGGGGTGAGCAGTTCTTC. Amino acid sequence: CASSLNAGGAGGEQFF. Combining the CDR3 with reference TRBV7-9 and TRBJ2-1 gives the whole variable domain DTGVSQNPRHKITKRGQNVTFRCDPISEHNRLYWYRQTLGQGPEFLTYFQNEAQLEKSRLLSDRFSAERPKGSFSTLEIQRTEQGDSAMYLCASSLNAGGAGGEQFFGPGTRLTVL.

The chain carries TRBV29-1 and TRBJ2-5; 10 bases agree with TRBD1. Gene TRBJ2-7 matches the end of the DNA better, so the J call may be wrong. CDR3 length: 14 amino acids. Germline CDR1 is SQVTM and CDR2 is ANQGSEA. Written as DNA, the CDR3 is TGCAGCGTTAAAACCCGGGACAGGGGTGGCGAGCAGTACTTC. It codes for CSVKTRDRGGEQYF.

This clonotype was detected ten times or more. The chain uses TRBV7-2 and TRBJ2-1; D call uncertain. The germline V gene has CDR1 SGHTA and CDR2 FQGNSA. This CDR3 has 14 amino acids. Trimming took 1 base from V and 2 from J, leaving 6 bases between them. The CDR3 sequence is CASSLVGTYNEQFF. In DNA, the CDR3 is TGTGCCAGCAGCTTAGTGGGCACCTACAATGAGCAGTTCTTC.

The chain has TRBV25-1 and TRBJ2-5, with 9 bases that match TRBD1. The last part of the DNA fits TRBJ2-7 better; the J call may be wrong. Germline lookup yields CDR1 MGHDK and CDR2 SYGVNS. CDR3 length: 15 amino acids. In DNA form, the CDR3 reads TGTGCCAGCAGTGCCCGGGACAGGGATTCGGGCGAGCAGTACTTC. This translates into CASSARDRDSGEQYF.

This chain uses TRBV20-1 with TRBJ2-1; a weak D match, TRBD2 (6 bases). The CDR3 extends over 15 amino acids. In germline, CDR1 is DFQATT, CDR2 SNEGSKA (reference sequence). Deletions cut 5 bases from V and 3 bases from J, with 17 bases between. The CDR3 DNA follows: TGCAGTGCTGCAGATGGCGGGGAGATCTACAATGAGCAGTTCTTC. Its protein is CSAADGGEIYNEQFF.

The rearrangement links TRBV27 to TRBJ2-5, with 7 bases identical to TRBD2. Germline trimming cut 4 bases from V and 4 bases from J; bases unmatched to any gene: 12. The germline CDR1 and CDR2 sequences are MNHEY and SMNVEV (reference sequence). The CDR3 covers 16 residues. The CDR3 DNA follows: TGTGCCAGCAGTTCGGGGAGCGGGGAAAACGGAGAGACCCAGTACTTC. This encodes CASSSGSGENGETQYF.

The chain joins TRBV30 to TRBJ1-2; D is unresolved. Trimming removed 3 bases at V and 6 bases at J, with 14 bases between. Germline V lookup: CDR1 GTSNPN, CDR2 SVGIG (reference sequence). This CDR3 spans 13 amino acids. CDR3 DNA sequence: TGTGCCTGGAGCAATTGGTGGCAGCATGGCTACACCTTC. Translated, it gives CAWSNWWQHGYTF. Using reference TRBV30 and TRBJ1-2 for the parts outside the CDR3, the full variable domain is SQTIHQWPATLVQPVGSPLSLECTVEGTSNPNLYWYRQAAGRGLQLLFYSVGIGQISSEVPQNLSASRPQDRQFILSSKKLLLSDSGFYLCAWSNWWQHGYTFGSGTRLTVV.

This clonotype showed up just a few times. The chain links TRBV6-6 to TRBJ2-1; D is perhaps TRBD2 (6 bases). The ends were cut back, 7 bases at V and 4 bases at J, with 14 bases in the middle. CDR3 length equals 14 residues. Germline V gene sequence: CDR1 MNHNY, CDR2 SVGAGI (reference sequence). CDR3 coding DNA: TGTGCCAGCAAAATTTCTAGCGAATACAATGAGCAGTTCTTC. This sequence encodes CASKISSEYNEQFF.

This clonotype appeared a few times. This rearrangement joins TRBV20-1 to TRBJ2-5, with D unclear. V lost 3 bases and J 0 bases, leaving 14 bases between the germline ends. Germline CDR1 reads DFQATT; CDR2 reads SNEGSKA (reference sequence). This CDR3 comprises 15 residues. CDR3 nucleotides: TGCAGTGCTAGTAGTTACAAACAGTACCAAGAGACCCAGTACTTC. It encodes CSASSYKQYQETQYF.

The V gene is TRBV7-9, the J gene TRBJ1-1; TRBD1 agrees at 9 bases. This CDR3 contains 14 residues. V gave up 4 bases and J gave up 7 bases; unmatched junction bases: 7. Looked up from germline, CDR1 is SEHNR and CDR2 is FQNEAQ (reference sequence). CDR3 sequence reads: CASSWDRVPLEAFF. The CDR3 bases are TGTGCCAGCAGCTGGGACAGGGTCCCCCTTGAAGCTTTCTTT.

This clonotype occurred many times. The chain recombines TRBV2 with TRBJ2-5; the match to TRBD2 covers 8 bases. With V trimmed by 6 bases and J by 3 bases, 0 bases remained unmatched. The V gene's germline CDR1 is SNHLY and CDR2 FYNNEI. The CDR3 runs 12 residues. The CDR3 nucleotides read TGTGCCAGCAGACTAGCGGAAGAGACCCAGTACTTC. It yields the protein CASRLAEETQYF.

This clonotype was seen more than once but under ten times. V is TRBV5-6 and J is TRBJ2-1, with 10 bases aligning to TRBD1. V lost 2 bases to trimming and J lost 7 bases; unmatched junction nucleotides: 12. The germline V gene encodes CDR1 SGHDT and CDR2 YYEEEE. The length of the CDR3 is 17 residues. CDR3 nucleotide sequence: TGTGCCAGCAGCTTTTTGCCGGGACAGGGGTTTATGAATGAGCAGTTCTTC. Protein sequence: CASSFLPGQGFMNEQFF.

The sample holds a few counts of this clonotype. The CDR3 DNA follows: TGTGCCAGCAGCGCGCCTAGGGGGACTAGCCCTTTCTCCTACGAGCAGTACTTC. Translation gives CASSAPRGTSPFSYEQYF. The chain combines TRBV7-2 with TRBJ2-7, with 9 bases lining up with TRBD2. J lost 0 bases, V lost 5 bases, and 14 bases had no gene match. Germline V gives CDR1 SGHTA, CDR2 FQGNSA. The CDR3 covers 18 residues.

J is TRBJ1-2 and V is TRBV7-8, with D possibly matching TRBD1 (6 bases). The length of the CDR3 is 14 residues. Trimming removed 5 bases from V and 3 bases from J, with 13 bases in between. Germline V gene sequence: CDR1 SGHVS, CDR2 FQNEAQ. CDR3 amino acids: CASSPRDIYYGYTF. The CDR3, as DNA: TGTGCCAGCAGCCCAAGGGACATCTACTATGGCTACACCTTC.

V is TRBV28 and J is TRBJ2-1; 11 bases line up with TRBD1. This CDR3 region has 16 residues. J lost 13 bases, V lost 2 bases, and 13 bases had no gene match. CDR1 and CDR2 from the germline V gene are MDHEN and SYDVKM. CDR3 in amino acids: CASSLARTGGWETQFF. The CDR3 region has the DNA TGTGCCAGCAGTTTAGCTCGGACAGGGGGCTGGGAGACCCAGTTCTTC.

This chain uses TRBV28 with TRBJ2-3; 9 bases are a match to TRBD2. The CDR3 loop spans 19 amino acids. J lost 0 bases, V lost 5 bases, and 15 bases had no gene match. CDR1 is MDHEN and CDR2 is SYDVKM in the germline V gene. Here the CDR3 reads CASSLIGLAKASSTDTQYF. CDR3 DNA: TGTGCCAGCAGTCTGATCGGACTAGCGAAAGCCTCTAGCACAGATACGCAGTATTTT.